A single sample gave rise to the 28 T cell receptor beta chains below, sequenced in a study of Graves' ophthalmopathy and Graves' hyperthyroidism. RNA transcripts were the source from which TCR beta CDR3 regions were amplified. Investigators did first-round RT-PCR with HTBI primers, then second-round multiplex PCR. TCRdb used MiXCR to reprocess the multiplex PCR reads, holding one entry per CDR3 protein. The profile shows about 200,000 distinct CDR3 sequences, under 30% of them singletons. Sequenced: peripheral blood. The source is a man between 50 and 59 years old with Graves' ophthalmopathy.

This clonotype was recorded many times. This chain links TRBV7-2 with TRBJ2-7, with D maybe TRBD2 (5 bases). V was clipped by 5 bases and J by 5 bases, with 25 bases between them. CDR3 length equals 17 residues. Germline V gives CDR1 SGHTA, CDR2 FQGNSA. CDR3 sequence (DNA): TGTGCCAGCAGCCCCCAACCCTCGCTAGCCTTCCGAGACGAGCAGTACTTC. Amino acid sequence: CASSPQPSLAFRDEQYF.

This clonotype has just a few counts. This chain links TRBV6-2 or TRBV6-3 with TRBJ1-1, with 9 bases aligning to TRBD1. CDR3 length: 14 amino acids. Germline V gene data show CDR1 as MNHEY and CDR2 as SVGEGT. V lost 9 bases, J lost 4 bases, and 9 bases stayed unmatched. The CDR3 loop reads CASRTGDMVTEAFF. The CDR3 DNA is TGTGCCAGTCGGACAGGGGATATGGTCACTGAAGCTTTCTTT.

This clonotype was found many times. This chain links TRBV5-1 with TRBJ2-7; 8 nucleotides agree with TRBD2. V lost 5 bases, J lost 3 bases, and 4 bases stayed unmatched. This CDR3 is built from 13 residues. CDR1 is SGHRS, CDR2 YFSETQ, per germline. The CDR3 coding sequence is TGCGCCAGCAGGAGCGGGAGCAACTACGAGCAGTACTTC. Its protein product is CASRSGSNYEQYF.

This clonotype was observed many times. The chain uses TRBV5-1 and TRBJ1-2; 8 bases line up with TRBD1. The CDR3 covers 14 residues. Germline V gene lookup returns CDR1 SGHRS and CDR2 YFSETQ. V lost 5 bases and J lost 4; bases outside the gene matches: 7. CDR3 residues: CASSWGQETYGYTF. CDR3 in DNA: TGCGCCAGCAGTTGGGGACAGGAAACCTATGGCTACACCTTC.

The rearrangement joins TRBV19 to TRBJ1-3; D is perhaps TRBD1 (6 bases). CDR3 length: 16 amino acids. Germline V gives CDR1 LNHDA, CDR2 SQIVND (reference sequence). The V gene lost 10 bases and the J gene lost 2 bases, with 21 bases spanning the gap. Here the CDR3 reads CATSLRLGTTGNTIYF. The CDR3 DNA reads TGTGCCACCTCCCTCCGTCTCGGGACAACTGGAAACACCATATATTTT.

The J gene is TRBJ1-1, the V gene TRBV11-1, with a weak D call TRBD1 (5 bases). This CDR3 contains 14 residues. V was shortened by 6 bases and J by 4 bases, with 15 bases between the two germline ends. Germline assignment: CDR1 SGHAT and CDR2 FQDESV (reference sequence). In DNA form, the CDR3 reads TGTGCCAGCAGTTACTTTGGGGGAGGCACTGAAGCTTTCTTT. As protein: CASSYFGGGTEAFF.

The CDR3 protein is CASISTGWAGMNTEAFF. The CDR3 DNA reads TGTGCCAGCATCTCGACAGGGTGGGCTGGTATGAACACTGAAGCTTTCTTT. The chain is built from TRBV6-2 or TRBV6-3 and TRBJ1-1, with 7 bases matching TRBD1. Germline V gene data show CDR1 as MNHEY and CDR2 as SVGEGT. The CDR3 spans 17 residues. Trimming cost V 7 bases and J 0 bases; bases outside gene matches: 14.

The sample holds many counts of this clonotype. The J gene is TRBJ2-2, the V gene TRBV28; D is undetermined. Trimming removed 5 bases from V and 9 bases from J, with 19 bases in between. Looked up from germline, CDR1 is MDHEN and CDR2 is SYDVKM. This CDR3 region has 15 residues. Written as DNA, the CDR3 is TGTGCCAGCAGTCACCTTTGGGCAGATCGGAGGGAGCTGTTTTTT. Translated, it gives CASSHLWADRRELFF.

This clonotype was recorded many times. V gene TRBV12-3 or TRBV12-4 combines with J gene TRBJ1-1; no clear D. The CDR3 contains 15 residues. Trimming cost V 2 bases and J 1 base, with 11 bases left between them. CDR3 bases: TGTGCCAGCAGTTTAACCCGGATGGGGAACACTGAAGCTTTCTTT. Protein sequence: CASSLTRMGNTEAFF.

The table lists this clonotype with many counts. The genes are TRBV7-2 and TRBJ2-2, with D possibly TRBD1 on 5 matching bases. The CDR3 covers 15 residues. V was trimmed by 2 bases and J by 1 base, leaving 8 bases between them. Per germline, CDR1 SGHTA and CDR2 FQGNSA. The CDR3 loop is CASSLFGQNTGELFF. CDR3 sequence (DNA): TGTGCCAGCAGCTTATTCGGACAGAACACCGGGGAGCTGTTTTTT.

With regard to this clonotype: A much larger clone is a single base away; this may be a read error. This chain's CDR3 is CVSTTLTGELFF. The CDR3 DNA reads as TGTGTCAGCACCACGCTCACCGGGGAGCTGTTTTTT. The chain is built from TRBV11-2 and TRBJ2-2; D gene ambiguous. This CDR3 has 12 amino acids. Germline CDR1 and CDR2: SGHAT and FQNNGV.

The chain links TRBV6-1 to TRBJ2-7; 12 nucleotides agree with TRBD2. V lost 7 bases, J lost 6 bases, and 10 bases stayed unmatched. The CDR3 covers 15 residues. Germline CDR1 MNHNS, CDR2 SASEGT. CDR3 in amino acids: CASNHKGLAGSEQYF. CDR3 coding DNA: TGTGCCAGCAACCACAAAGGACTAGCGGGATCCGAGCAGTACTTC.

This clonotype was seen only once. The rearrangement uses TRBV6-2 or TRBV6-3 and TRBJ1-5, with 9 bases matching TRBD1. V trimming: 5 bases; J trimming: 4 bases; junction bases outside the gene matches: 15. CDR1 and CDR2 from the germline V gene are MNHEY and SVGEGT. This CDR3 is 18 amino acids long. The CDR3 loop reads CASSRTGTGTRGNQPQHF. CDR3 nucleotide sequence: TGTGCCAGCAGTCGTACCGGGACAGGGACCCGTGGGAATCAGCCCCAGCATTTT.

This clonotype was counted ten times or more. This chain joins TRBV4-1 and TRBJ1-6; the D is unclear. With 0 bases removed from V and 11 bases from J, the gap between germline ends came to 8 bases. The CDR3 spans 13 residues. Germline CDR1 is MGHRA and CDR2 is YSYEKL. The CDR3 region is CASSQDPTAPLHF. Here the CDR3 DNA reads TGCGCCAGCAGCCAAGATCCGACGGCACCCCTCCACTTT.

V and J are TRBV12-3 or TRBV12-4 and TRBJ1-2, with a tentative D call TRBD1 (5 bases). V lost 2 bases, J lost 6 bases, and 10 bases lay in between. This CDR3 is built from 13 residues. CDR3 loop: CASSLKYRNGYTF. The CDR3 DNA reads as TGTGCCAGCAGTTTAAAGTACAGGAATGGCTACACCTTC.

This chain uses TRBV6-5 with TRBJ1-1; 10 bases map to TRBD1. Germline lookup yields CDR1 MNHEY and CDR2 SVGAGI. The CDR3 contains 14 residues. J lost 8 bases, V lost 3 bases, and 6 bases had no gene match. The DNA for the CDR3 is TGTGCCAGCAGTTATGGGACAGGGGTCGGGGAAGCTTTCTTT. Amino acid sequence: CASSYGTGVGEAFF.

At least ten counts were recorded for this clonotype. The chain recombines TRBV5-4 with TRBJ2-7; 9 bases match TRBD1. CDR3 length: 14 amino acids. Germline loops: CDR1 SGHNT, CDR2 YYREEE (reference sequence). Unmatched junction bases numbered 7, after V lost 4 bases and J lost 5 bases. The CDR3 DNA reads TGTGCCAGCAGCCTTACAGGGGGCATGAACGAGCAGTACTTC. This sequence encodes CASSLTGGMNEQYF. Filled out from reference TRBV5-4 and TRBJ2-7, the complete variable domain reads ETGVTQSPTHLIKTRGQQVTLRCSSQSGHNTVSWYQQALGQGPQFIFQYYREEENGRGNFPPRFSGLQFPNYSSELNVNALELDDSALYLCASSLTGGMNEQYFGPGTRLTVT.

This clonotype was counted many times. This sequence joins TRBV6-1 and TRBJ2-5; D not certain. The CDR3 runs 15 residues. Trimming stripped 3 bases from V and 5 bases from J, with 16 bases between. Looked up from germline, CDR1 is MNHNS and CDR2 is SASEGT. The CDR3 nucleotides read TGTGCCAGCAGTGATGGGTGGACCTTATCGGAGACCCAGTACTTC. It encodes CASSDGWTLSETQYF.

The chain couples TRBV29-1 to TRBJ1-3; D is undetermined. Germline CDR1 is SQVTM and CDR2 is ANQGSEA. The germline V and J ends were trimmed by 0 bases and 2 bases, with 11 bases remaining between them. This CDR3 comprises 15 residues. CDR3 protein: CSVEDLRGAGNTIYF. The CDR3 nucleotides are TGCAGCGTTGAAGATCTGCGGGGAGCTGGAAACACCATATATTTT.

This clonotype was observed at least ten times. This chain connects TRBV29-1 to TRBJ2-4; 9 bases agree with TRBD2. The CDR3 length is 16 residues. The J segment lost 6 bases and the V segment lost 5 bases, leaving 14 bases of the junction unmatched. Germline CDR1 SQVTM, CDR2 ANQGSEA. CDR3 residues: CSVLGAGGSSGNIQYF. CDR3 coding DNA: TGCAGCGTTTTGGGAGCGGGAGGCTCCTCCGGAAACATTCAGTACTTC.

This clonotype was detected many times. The chain carries TRBV6-2 or TRBV6-3 and TRBJ2-7, with TRBD1 as a possible D gene (5 bases). CDR3 size: 13 residues. Germline V lookup: CDR1 MNHEY, CDR2 SVGEGT. V lost 4 bases, J lost 2 bases, and 9 bases lay in between. The CDR3 sequence is CASSSQGPYEQYF. In DNA form, the CDR3 reads TGTGCCAGCAGTTCCCAGGGTCCCTACGAGCAGTACTTC.

This clonotype was detected ten times or more. V usage is TRBV6-2 or TRBV6-3 and J usage is TRBJ2-7, with D possibly TRBD2 on 5 matching bases. V lost 7 bases, J lost 5 bases, and 18 bases lay in between. Germline V gene lookup returns CDR1 MNHEY and CDR2 SVGEGT. This CDR3 region has 14 residues. The CDR3 sequence: CASTQDRLIDEQYF. CDR3 bases: TGTGCCAGCACCCAGGACCGACTAATCGACGAGCAGTACTTC.

V usage is TRBV28 and J usage is TRBJ1-2, with D possibly being TRBD1 (5 bases). Germline-derived CDR1 and CDR2 are MDHEN and SYDVKM. V lost 1 base, J lost 4 bases, and 13 bases lay in between. The CDR3 runs to 15 residues. The CDR3 here is CASSLFSRAVYGYTF. CDR3 in DNA: TGTGCCAGCAGTTTATTTTCCAGGGCGGTCTATGGCTACACCTTC.

The table lists this clonotype with many counts. This sequence joins TRBV30 and TRBJ1-1, with D unclear. V gave up 0 bases and J gave up 2 bases, with 13 bases separating them. Germline V CDR1 and CDR2: GTSNPN, SVGIG (reference sequence). The CDR3 covers 15 residues. The CDR3 loop is CAWSVPPQGNTEAFF. CDR3 bases: TGTGCCTGGAGTGTACCACCCCAAGGTAACACTGAAGCTTTCTTT.

This clonotype was counted once. This chain uses TRBV5-1 with TRBJ2-7, with TRBD2 as a possible D gene (5 bases). The germline V and J ends were trimmed by 0 bases and 2 bases, with 12 bases remaining between them. The CDR3 spans 15 residues. Germline CDR1 is SGHRS and CDR2 is YFSETQ. CDR3 DNA: TGCGCCAGCAGCTTGGGCCTCGGGAAAACCTACGAGCAGTACTTC. It encodes CASSLGLGKTYEQYF.

This clonotype occurred many times. CDR3 region: CATSDSGQAVQETQYF. In DNA form, the CDR3 reads TGTGCCACCAGTGATTCAGGACAGGCCGTCCAAGAGACCCAGTACTTC. This chain uses TRBV24-1 with TRBJ2-5; TRBD1 matches at 7 bases. Trimming cost V 2 bases and J 1 base; bases outside gene matches: 6. This CDR3 has 16 amino acids. Germline loops: CDR1 KGHDR, CDR2 SFDVKD.

The chain uses TRBV9 and TRBJ2-2; 8 nucleotides line up with TRBD1. CDR3 length: 16 residues. The ends lost 2 bases at V and 1 base at J; junction bases unmatched: 4. Germline V CDR1 and CDR2: SGDLS, YYNGEE. CDR3 protein: CASSVAGTGNTGELFF. DNA of the CDR3: TGTGCCAGCAGCGTCGCCGGGACAGGGAACACCGGGGAGCTGTTTTTT.

This clonotype was counted ten times or more. The V call is TRBV15, the J call TRBJ2-4; D is tentatively TRBD1 or TRBD2 (5 bases each). The V gene lost 3 bases and the J gene lost 5 bases, with 17 bases spanning the gap. CDR1 is LNHNV and CDR2 is YYDKDF in the germline V gene (reference sequence). The CDR3 loop spans 16 amino acids. CDR3 DNA: TGTGCCACCAGCAGTGCCGAATCCGAGGGGCAAAACATTCAGTACTTC. Its translation is CATSSAESEGQNIQYF.